The 22 T cell receptor beta chains below were found in one sample sequenced in a study of blood T cells in healthy people across ages. PCR was performed a second time for about 7 to 11 cycles using a sample-barcoded 5' primer and a J-beta primer mix. TCRdb reprocessed the 5' RACE reads via MiXCR and lists one record per CDR3 protein. The profile shows roughly 1,500,000 distinct CDR3 sequences, roughly a third of them singletons. Sequenced sample: blood. These receptors were collected from a woman in her twenties or thirties in good health.

V is TRBV5-6 and J is TRBJ2-3, with a tentative D call TRBD2 (5 bases). V gave up 4 bases and J gave up 4 bases, with 22 bases separating them. This CDR3 has 17 residues. Germline CDR1 reads SGHDT; CDR2 reads YYEEEE. The CDR3 DNA sequence: TGTGCCAGCAGCGTAGACATGACTGAGGGAGAGGCAGATACGCAGTATTTT. Translation: CASSVDMTEGEADTQYF.

The V call is TRBV14, the J call TRBJ1-2; D is unresolved. The CDR3 extends over 13 amino acids. Germline V lookup: CDR1 SGHDN, CDR2 FVKESK. V was cut by 1 base and J by 8 bases, with 11 bases left in between. The CDR3 reads CASSQVAGFGYTF. Here the CDR3 DNA reads TGTGCCAGCAGCCAAGTTGCAGGTTTCGGCTACACCTTC.

This clonotype was detected only a few times. The rearrangement joins TRBV5-1 to TRBJ2-7, with TRBD2 identical over 10 bases. Germline V gene sequence: CDR1 SGHRS, CDR2 YFSETQ. V was clipped by 6 bases and J by 5 bases; unmatched bases: 11. There are 15 residues in the CDR3. The CDR3 DNA is TGCGCCAGCACCCTGCGGGCTAGCGGGAGAGACGAGCAGTACTTC. It encodes CASTLRASGRDEQYF.

CDR3 sequence: CASSTGSRTDTQYF. CDR3 bases: TGTGCCAGCAGCACTGGGTCCCGCACAGATACGCAGTATTTT. The chain has TRBV9 and TRBJ2-3; no clear D gene. Germline V gene data show CDR1 as SGDLS and CDR2 as YYNGEE. This CDR3 comprises 14 residues. V lost 4 bases and J lost 1, with 10 bases in between.

V gene TRBV20-1 combines with J gene TRBJ2-3; 9 bases map to TRBD2. CDR1 and CDR2 from the germline V gene are DFQATT and SNEGSKA (reference sequence). V gave up 6 bases and J gave up 5 bases; unmatched junction bases: 12. The CDR3 covers 15 residues. The CDR3 here is CSASEGAGGIDTQYF. CDR3 nucleotide sequence: TGCAGTGCCAGCGAGGGAGCGGGAGGTATAGATACGCAGTATTTT.

This sequence joins TRBV2 and TRBJ1-5; perhaps TRBD1 as D (5 bases). The CDR3 consists of 15 residues. The V end was cut by 9 bases, the J end by 0 bases, with 15 bases between. Germline V CDR1 and CDR2: SNHLY, FYNNEI. CDR3 residues: CASTSQGLSNQPQHF. As DNA, the CDR3 is TGTGCCAGTACCTCTCAGGGACTTAGCAATCAGCCCCAGCATTTT.

Of note for this clonotype: An end of the junction differs from the germline gene, which may be a read error. The chain combines TRBV27 with TRBJ2-6; D gene uncertain. Germline V gene sequence: CDR1 MNHEY, CDR2 SMNVEV (reference sequence). The CDR3 is 15 residues long. CDR3 in amino acids: CASSRVYSGTNVLTF. CDR3 DNA sequence: TGTGCCAGCAGTAGGGTTTACTCTGGGACCAACGTCCTGACTTTC. Combining the CDR3 with reference TRBV27 and TRBJ2-6 gives the whole variable domain EAQVTQNPRYLITVTGKKLTVTCSQNMNHEYMSWYRQDPGLGLRQIYYSMNVEVTDKGDVPEGYKVSRKEKRNFPLILESPSPNQTSLYFCASSRVYSGTNVLTFGAGSRLTVL.

This clonotype has more than one count but fewer than ten. This chain connects TRBV7-2 to TRBJ2-3; 9 positions agree with TRBD1. Germline V gives CDR1 SGHTA, CDR2 FQGNSA. V lost 5 bases to trimming and J lost 0 bases; unmatched junction nucleotides: 6. The CDR3 is made up of 16 amino acids. The DNA of the CDR3 is TGTGCCAGCAGCCACAAGGGACAGGGAAGCACAGATACGCAGTATTTT. It codes for CASSHKGQGSTDTQYF.

This clonotype was detected only a few times. The V call is TRBV20-1, the J call TRBJ2-1; 7 nucleotides agree with TRBD2. Germline values: CDR1 DFQATT, CDR2 SNEGSKA (reference sequence). The CDR3 has 11 amino acids. J gave up 8 bases and V 6 bases, and 4 bases lay outside the gene matches. The CDR3 spells CSAHAGDEQFF. CDR3 coding DNA: TGCAGTGCCCATGCGGGAGATGAGCAGTTCTTC.

The V gene is TRBV7-7, the J gene TRBJ2-1; D assignment may be TRBD1 or TRBD2 (5 bases each). The CDR3 loop spans 15 amino acids. In germline, CDR1 is SSHAT, CDR2 FNYEAQ (reference sequence). The V gene lost 1 base and the J gene lost 7 bases, with 14 bases spanning the gap. The CDR3 DNA sequence: TGTGCCAGCAGCTTAGAACCGGGACCGAAAAATGAGCAGTTCTTC. Its translation: CASSLEPGPKNEQFF.

The CDR3 DNA sequence: TGTGCCAGCAGTAACAGCGGGGGGGCCGAGGAGACCCAGTACTTC. Translation gives CASSNSGGAEETQYF. The rearrangement joins TRBV6-2 or TRBV6-3 to TRBJ2-5, with 10 bases that match TRBD2. The germline V gene has CDR1 MNHEY and CDR2 SVGEGT. V was clipped by 5 bases and J by 5 bases; unmatched bases: 8. The CDR3 has 15 amino acids.

This clonotype is a singleton in its sample. Possible read error: a much larger clone is one base away. Here the CDR3 DNA reads TGCGCCAGCAGCCAAGTTAAGGGAGAGATCCAGTACTTC. Translation: CASSQVKGEIQYF. V and J are TRBV4-1 and TRBJ2-5; possibly TRBD2 for D (5 bases). Germline assignment: CDR1 MGHRA and CDR2 YSYEKL. This CDR3 region has 13 residues.

This clonotype has just a few counts. The V and J genes are TRBV15 and TRBJ2-1; 10 positions agree with TRBD2. The CDR3 covers 16 residues. V dropped 0 bases and J dropped 7; count of bases not matched to a gene: 6. Germline CDR1 LNHNV, CDR2 YYDKDF (reference sequence). DNA for the CDR3: TGTGCCACCAGCAGAGAGAGCGGGAGGGGATCAAATGAGCAGTTCTTC. Residues: CATSRESGRGSNEQFF. The complete variable domain, with remaining parts taken from reference TRBV15 and TRBJ2-1, reads DAMVIQNPRYQVTQFGKPVTLSCSQTLNHNVMYWYQQKSSQAPKLLFHYYDKDFNNEADTPDNFQSRRPNTSFCFLDIRSPGLGDTAMYLCATSRESGRGSNEQFFGPGTRLTVL.

Here the CDR3 reads CASSPGLEDETQYF. CDR3 sequence (DNA): TGTGCCAGCAGCCCTGGACTAGAAGATGAGACCCAGTACTTC. This rearrangement joins TRBV21-1 to TRBJ2-5; no check of the table's D call, TRBD2, against the DNA was made. TRBV21-1 is a recognized pseudogene. This CDR3 has 14 amino acids.

As regards this clonotype: A much larger clone lies a single base off, so this may be a read error. The chain couples TRBV9 to TRBJ2-5; D might be TRBD2 (5 bases). The J call may be wrong; the DNA end is better matched by TRBJ2-7. CDR3 length: 14 residues. Germline V gene data show CDR1 as SGDLS and CDR2 as YYNGEE. CDR3 DNA: TGTGCCAGCAGCGCAGCCAGCGGTGAATACGAGCAGTACTTC. Its translation is CASSAASGEYEQYF.

This clonotype was found a few times. This chain links TRBV5-5 with TRBJ2-3; 8 bases match TRBD2. V trimming: 0 bases; J trimming: 5 bases; junction bases outside the gene matches: 8. Germline V CDR1 and CDR2: SGHKS, YYEKEE (reference sequence). There are 16 residues in the CDR3. Here the CDR3 reads CASSLVSGGLGDTQYF. The DNA for the CDR3 is TGTGCCAGCAGCTTGGTGTCGGGAGGGTTAGGAGATACGCAGTATTTT.

This clonotype was recorded at least ten times. The chain joins TRBV20-1 to TRBJ2-3, with D unclear. V dropped 6 bases and J dropped 5 bases, with 6 bases sitting between them. The CDR3 contains 10 residues. Germline CDR1 DFQATT, CDR2 SNEGSKA (reference sequence). CDR3 DNA: TGCAGTGCCCTAGAAGATACGCAGTATTTT. Its translation: CSALEDTQYF.

This chain links TRBV7-8 with TRBJ2-5; TRBD1 matches 7 bases. Near its end, the DNA agrees better with TRBJ2-7, so the J call may be wrong. The CDR3 has 14 amino acids. Germline V lookup: CDR1 SGHVS, CDR2 FQNEAQ. The CDR3 sequence is CASSPQTGTYEQYF. The DNA of the CDR3 is TGTGCCAGCAGCCCCCAGACAGGGACCTACGAGCAGTACTTC.

This clonotype was observed a handful of times. The chain is built from TRBV19 and TRBJ2-1, with D perhaps matching TRBD2 (5 bases). Deletions cut 0 bases from V and 4 bases from J, with 7 bases between. This CDR3 is built from 14 residues. The germline V gene encodes CDR1 LNHDA and CDR2 SQIVND (reference sequence). The CDR3 protein is CASSIDLAYNEQFF. As DNA, the CDR3 is TGTGCCAGTAGTATAGATCTAGCTTACAATGAGCAGTTCTTC.

This clonotype was seen a handful of times. The V gene is TRBV4-1, the J gene TRBJ2-7; D gene unclear. Trimming removed 4 bases from V and 1 base from J, with 14 bases in between. CDR3 length: 15 residues. Germline V gene sequence: CDR1 MGHRA, CDR2 YSYEKL. The CDR3, as DNA: TGCGCCAGCAGCCTCGACCGAACAGTTTCCTACGAGCAGTACTTC. Amino acids: CASSLDRTVSYEQYF.

The table lists this clonotype with many counts. The chain couples TRBV7-2 to TRBJ2-7; D is ambiguous. V was cut by 5 bases and J by 6 bases, with 14 bases left in between. The CDR3 has 13 residues. Per the germline V gene, CDR1 is SGHTA and CDR2 is FQGNSA. The CDR3 sequence is CASSPLTVTEQYF. In DNA form, the CDR3 reads TGTGCCAGCAGCCCCTTGACTGTTACCGAGCAGTACTTC. The whole variable domain, filled in from reference TRBV7-2 and TRBJ2-7, reads GAGVSQSPSNKVTEKGKDVELRCDPISGHTALYWYRQSLGQGLEFLIYFQGNSAPDKSGLPSDRFSAERTGGSVSTLTIQRTQQEDSAVYLCASSPLTVTEQYFGPGTRLTVT.

This chain links TRBV6-1 with TRBJ2-2; a possible D gene is TRBD2 (5 bases). Germline V CDR1 and CDR2: MNHNS, SASEGT. The length of the CDR3 is 14 residues. CDR3 nucleotides: TGTGCTACGGGCGGGTATACGAACACCGGGGAGCTGTTTTTT. Translating it yields CATGGYTNTGELFF.